The clone carrying this T cell receptor (beta chain) was seen a single time. These data come from a study of blood T cell repertoires in COVID-19. Study-wide background: COVID-19 samples collected from the United States, Italy and Spain covered acute and convalescent phases. T cells, B-cell-depleted T cells, or PBMCs supplied cDNA or gDNA.

How the authors handled the data: Estimates of nucleated cell counts were drawn from the amplification of reference gene primers. The method was immunoSEQ multiplex PCR; TCRdb's version includes in-frame clones alone and lacks a portion of them. The DNA was the basis for D and trimming; V, J and clone size are from that table. The sample holds just over 350,000 clones; 80% to 90% are singletons and the top ten take just over 7%. The CDR3 has 16 residues. Germline V CDR1 and CDR2: GTSNPN, SVGIG (reference sequence). The V end lost 0 bases, the J end lost 7 bases, and 16 bases lay between the germline ends.

V is TRBV30 and J is TRBJ1-6, with D maybe TRBD1 (5 bases). The clonotype was recovered from a woman aged 55-69 years with COVID-19, enrolled during active disease. The sample comprised peripheral blood. CDR3 coding DNA: TGTGCCTGGAGTGTAGGGTGGGGGGGGAAAAATTCACCCCTCCACTTT. Translated, it gives CAWSVGWGGKNSPLHF.